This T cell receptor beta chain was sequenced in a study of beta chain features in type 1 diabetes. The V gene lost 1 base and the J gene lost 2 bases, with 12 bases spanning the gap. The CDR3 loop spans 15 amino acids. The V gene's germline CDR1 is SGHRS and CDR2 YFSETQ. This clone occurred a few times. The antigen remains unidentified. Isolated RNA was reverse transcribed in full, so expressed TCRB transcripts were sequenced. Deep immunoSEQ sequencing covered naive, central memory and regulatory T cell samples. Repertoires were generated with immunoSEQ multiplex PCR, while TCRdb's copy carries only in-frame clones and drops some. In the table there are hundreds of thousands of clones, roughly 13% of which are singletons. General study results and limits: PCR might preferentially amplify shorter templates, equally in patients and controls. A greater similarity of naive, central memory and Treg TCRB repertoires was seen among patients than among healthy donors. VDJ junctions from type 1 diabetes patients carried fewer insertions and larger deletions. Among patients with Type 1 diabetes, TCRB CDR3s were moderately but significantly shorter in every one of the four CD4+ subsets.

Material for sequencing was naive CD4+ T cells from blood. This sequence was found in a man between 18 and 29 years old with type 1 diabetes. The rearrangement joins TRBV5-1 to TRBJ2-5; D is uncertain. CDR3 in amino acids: CASSLTPGPQETQYF. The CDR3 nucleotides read TGCGCCAGCAGCTTGACACCGGGCCCTCAAGAGACCCAGTACTTC.